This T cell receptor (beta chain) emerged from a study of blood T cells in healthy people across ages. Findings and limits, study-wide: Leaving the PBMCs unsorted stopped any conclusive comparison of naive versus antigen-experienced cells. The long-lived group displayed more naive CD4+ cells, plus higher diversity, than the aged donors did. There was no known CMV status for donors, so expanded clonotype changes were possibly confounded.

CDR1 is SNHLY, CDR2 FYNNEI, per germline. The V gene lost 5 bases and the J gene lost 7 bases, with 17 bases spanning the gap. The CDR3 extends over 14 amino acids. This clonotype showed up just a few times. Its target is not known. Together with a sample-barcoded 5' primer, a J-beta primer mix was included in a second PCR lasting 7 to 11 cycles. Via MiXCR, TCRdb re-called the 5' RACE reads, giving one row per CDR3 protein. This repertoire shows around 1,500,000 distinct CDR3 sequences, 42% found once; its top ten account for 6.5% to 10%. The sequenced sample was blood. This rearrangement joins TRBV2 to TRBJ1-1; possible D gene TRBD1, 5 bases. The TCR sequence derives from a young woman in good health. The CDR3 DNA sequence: TGTGCCAGCAGTCTTACGGGGACGCCGGATGAAGCTTTCTTT. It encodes CASSLTGTPDEAFF.